The source of this T cell receptor beta chain is a study of response to subunit inactivated influenza vaccine. TCRdb reprocessed the RT-PCR reads via MiXCR and lists one record per CDR3 protein. The table shows around 750,000 distinct CDR3 sequences, with about 20% occurring only once. Sequencing was performed on PBMCs from blood, taken 4 to 6 days after vaccination. This clonotype was obtained from a man aged 45-65 years who received an inactivated influenza vaccine.

The CDR3 loop is CASSTNHRGGTQYF. In DNA form, the CDR3 reads TGTGCCAGTAGCACCAACCACAGGGGAGGGACCCAGTACTTC. The chain couples TRBV19 to TRBJ2-5; maybe TRBD1 (7 bases). Trimming cost V 6 bases and J 7 bases, with 18 bases left between them. Germline values: CDR1 LNHDA, CDR2 SQIVND (reference sequence). The CDR3 covers 14 residues.